This TCR beta chain was documented in a study of blood T cell repertoires in COVID-19. Study-wide context: The study drew acute and convalescent COVID-19 samples from the United States, Italy and Spain. The cDNA or gDNA used as material had been derived from T cells, B-cell-depleted T cells, or PBMCs.

CDR3 length: 14 residues. CDR1 MNHNY and CDR2 SVGAGI come from the germline V gene (reference sequence). V lost 5 bases, J lost 6 bases, and 6 bases stayed unmatched. Authors' methods: Quantification of nucleated cells was approximated via reference gene primer amplification. The table came from immunoSEQ multiplex PCR; TCRdb's copy has only in-frame clones and leaves some out. The V and J calls and clone size are taken from that table; D and trimming were inferred from the DNA. The table has about 45,000 clones, about 90% seen once. The chain carries TRBV6-6 and TRBJ2-1, with 8 bases lining up with TRBD1. Input material: peripheral blood. This TCR came from a human donor in a cohort sampled during active COVID-19. CDR3 nucleotides: TGTGCCAGCAGTCTCCGGACAGGGCTCAATGAGCAGTTCTTC. It encodes CASSLRTGLNEQFF.